A single sample gave rise to the 11 T cell receptor beta chains below, sequenced in a study of cytomegalovirus exposure and HLA in healthy donors. It was with 60 Vbeta and 13 Jbeta primers that the PCR ran. Profiled with immunoSEQ multiplex PCR; TCRdb holds only in-frame clones, not every one. Seen here are a few hundred thousand clones, about four fifths observed once, and the top ten hold over 0.3%. Sequenced input: PBMCs. These receptors were collected from a girl aged 2 to 10 in good health and CMV-seronegative.

The chain is built from TRBV7-2 and TRBJ1-4; D unresolved. Germline V gene sequence: CDR1 SGHTA, CDR2 FQGNSA. CDR3 length: 15 amino acids. The V end was cut by 5 bases, the J end by 5 bases, with 15 bases between. In nucleotides, the CDR3 is TGTGCCAGCAGCCCAAGGCTCGGGTTCAATGAAAAACTGTTTTTT. This encodes CASSPRLGFNEKLFF.

CDR3 in amino acids: CAVGGQGPLVSYNEQFF. CDR3 nucleotide sequence: TGTGCCGTCGGAGGACAGGGTCCTCTCGTCTCCTACAATGAGCAGTTCTTC. The chain has TRBV10-3 and TRBJ2-1, with 8 bases aligning to TRBD1. The CDR3 has 17 residues. V lost 11 bases to trimming and J lost 0 bases; unmatched junction nucleotides: 15. The germline V gene encodes CDR1 ENHRY and CDR2 SYGVKD.

The CDR3 sequence: CASSLLTGGYEQYF. CDR3 coding DNA: TGTGCCAGCAGTTTACTCACCGGGGGCTACGAGCAGTACTTC. The V and J genes are TRBV6-5 and TRBJ2-7; tentatively, D is TRBD2 (6 bases). The CDR3 totals 14 residues. Germline V CDR1 and CDR2: MNHEY, SVGAGI. Deletions cut 4 bases from V and 3 bases from J, with 13 bases between.

The rearrangement links TRBV7-6 to TRBJ1-1; unclear D gene. V was pared by 2 bases and J by 3 bases, with 25 bases between. The CDR3 consists of 19 residues. Germline V gene data show CDR1 as SGHVS and CDR2 as FNYEAQ. CDR3 nucleotides: TGTGCCAGCAGCTTAAAGGCCCCCTTACTGGGCCAAGTCGACACTGAAGCTTTCTTT. Its protein product is CASSLKAPLLGQVDTEAFF.

The DNA for the CDR3 is TGTGCCAGCAGCATCATGATCGAGGGGGCGGCGAAGCACACTGAAGCTTTCTTT. It specifies CASSIMIEGAAKHTEAFF. This chain links TRBV21-1 with TRBJ1-1; the table's D gene call, TRBD1, was not cross checked with the DNA. TRBV21-1 constitutes a pseudogene. The length of the CDR3 is 18 residues.

This clone was detected a few times. The CDR3 coding sequence is TGCAGCGTTCTAGGGAGCGGGAGCTCCTACGAGCAGTACTTC. Encoded protein: CSVLGSGSSYEQYF. The chain is built from TRBV29-1 and TRBJ2-7, with 8 positions matching TRBD2. This CDR3 has 14 residues. With 5 bases clipped from V and 0 bases from J, the junction kept 6 bases outside the gene matches. Germline-derived CDR1 and CDR2 are SQVTM and ANQGSEA.

The gene calls are TRBV30 and TRBJ2-1, with TRBD1 matching 7 bases. CDR3 length: 12 amino acids. CDR1 is GTSNPN and CDR2 is SVGIG in the germline V gene (reference sequence). The V segment lost 2 bases and the J segment 10 bases; nucleotides outside the gene matches: 5. CDR3 DNA sequence: TGTGCCTGGAGTCCACAGGGGCGGGAGCAGTTCTTC. Its protein product is CAWSPQGREQFF.

The chain is built from TRBV5-6 and TRBJ1-1; perhaps TRBD1 as D (5 bases). The CDR3 has 16 residues. V was cut by 4 bases and J by 0 bases, with 16 bases left in between. Germline assignment: CDR1 SGHDT and CDR2 YYEEEE. Here the CDR3 reads CASSLGQVRMNTEAFF. The CDR3, as DNA: TGTGCCAGCAGCCTAGGACAAGTTAGAATGAACACTGAAGCTTTCTTT.

In its sample, this clone was seen once. V and J are TRBV10-3 and TRBJ2-3, with D perhaps TRBD2 (5 bases). Germline V gene data show CDR1 as ENHRY and CDR2 as SYGVKD. CDR3 size: 15 residues. V lost 8 bases, J lost 4 bases, and 19 bases lay in between. The CDR3 sequence: CAISPHSVVADTQYF. Written as DNA, the CDR3 is TGTGCCATCTCTCCCCATAGCGTTGTAGCAGATACGCAGTATTTT.

The table lists this clone with a few counts. The chain is built from TRBV2 and TRBJ2-1, with D possibly being TRBD1 (5 bases). Germline lookup yields CDR1 SNHLY and CDR2 FYNNEI. The CDR3 consists of 16 residues. Between the trimmed V and J ends, which lost 9 bases and 0 bases, there was a span of 18 bases. CDR3 sequence: CARTPPGSSSYNEQFF. Written as DNA, the CDR3 is TGTGCCAGAACTCCTCCAGGGTCATCCTCCTACAATGAGCAGTTCTTC.

The sample holds one count of this clone. The chain has TRBV18 and TRBJ2-5, with 10 nucleotides matching TRBD2. The germline V gene has CDR1 KGHSH and CDR2 LQKENI. The CDR3 loop spans 17 amino acids. The ends lost 1 base at V and 4 bases at J; junction bases unmatched: 9. In DNA form, the CDR3 reads TGTGCCAGCTCACCACTCGCTAGCGGGAGTTGGGGAGAGACCCAGTACTTC. Translated, it gives CASSPLASGSWGETQYF. Full variable domain (rest looked up from reference TRBV18 and TRBJ2-5): NAGVMQNPRHLVRRRGQEARLRCSPMKGHSHVYWYRQLPEEGLKFMVYLQKENIIDESGMPKERFSAEFPKEGPSILRIQQVVRGDSAAYFCASSPLASGSWGETQYFGPGTRLLVL.